The 21 T cell receptor beta chains presented below share a single source sample, sequenced in a study of cytomegalovirus exposure and HLA in healthy donors. The PCR employed 60 Vbeta primers together with 13 Jbeta primers. Assay used: immunoSEQ multiplex PCR; TCRdb lists only in-frame clones, some missing. The sample has about 140,000 clones, about 80% seen once. Source material: PBMCs. Receptors were obtained from a man aged 35-49 years in good health and CMV-seropositive.

V usage is TRBV5-6 and J usage is TRBJ1-6; TRBD1 might be the D (6 bases). V was shortened by 0 bases and J by 9 bases, with 10 bases between the two germline ends. CDR3 length: 14 residues. Germline assignment: CDR1 SGHDT and CDR2 YYEEEE. The CDR3 loop is CASSLGGGTSPLHF. In nucleotides, the CDR3 is TGTGCCAGCAGCTTGGGGGGGGGCACTTCACCCCTCCACTTT. The full variable domain, its missing parts supplied by reference TRBV5-6 and TRBJ1-6, is DAGVTQSPTHLIKTRGQQVTLRCSPKSGHDTVSWYQQALGQGPQFIFQYYEEEERQRGNFPDRFSGHQFPNYSSELNVNALLLGDSALYLCASSLGGGTSPLHFGNGTRLTVT.

CDR3 sequence (DNA): TGTGCCAGCAGCTTAACGGAGGGAACTGAAGCTTTCTTT. It specifies CASSLTEGTEAFF. The chain has TRBV7-3 and TRBJ1-1, with no clear D. The CDR3 runs 13 residues. V lost 0 bases and J lost 5, with 7 bases in between. Germline V lookup: CDR1 SGHTA, CDR2 FQGTGA.

J is TRBJ2-5 and V is TRBV18, with 9 bases fitting TRBD1. Germline trimming cut 2 bases from V and 7 bases from J; bases unmatched to any gene: 8. The CDR3 is 15 residues long. Germline CDR1 and CDR2: KGHSH and LQKENI. For the CDR3, the DNA is TGTGCCAGCTCACCAGCGAGGGGACAGGGAGGGACCCAGTACTTC. Its protein product is CASSPARGQGGTQYF. The entire variable domain, with the rest obtained from reference TRBV18 and TRBJ2-5, is as follows: NAGVMQNPRHLVRRRGQEARLRCSPMKGHSHVYWYRQLPEEGLKFMVYLQKENIIDESGMPKERFSAEFPKEGPSILRIQQVVRGDSAAYFCASSPARGQGGTQYFGPGTRLLVL.

This clone was observed once. The J gene is TRBJ2-1, the V gene TRBV27; D is possibly TRBD2 (6 bases). The CDR3 covers 15 residues. Per germline, CDR1 MNHEY and CDR2 SMNVEV (reference sequence). The ends were cut back, 3 bases at V and 9 bases at J, with 18 bases in the middle. This chain's CDR3 is CASSFRGSLRGEQFF. For the CDR3, the DNA is TGTGCCAGCAGTTTTCGGGGTTCCCTGCGGGGTGAGCAGTTCTTC.

The rearrangement links TRBV5-1 to TRBJ2-7; 8 nucleotides agree with TRBD2. Trimming removed 2 bases from V and 4 bases from J; junction bases left unmatched: 5. Germline V gene lookup returns CDR1 SGHRS and CDR2 YFSETQ. The CDR3 runs 14 residues. In DNA form, the CDR3 reads TGCGCCAGCAGCTTCAGGCTAGCGGGTTACGAGCAGTACTTC. Protein product: CASSFRLAGYEQYF.

The chain has TRBV5-1 and TRBJ2-1, with a possible D match to TRBD2 (6 bases). The CDR3 is 15 amino acids. CDR1 SGHRS and CDR2 YFSETQ come from the germline V gene. The germline V and J ends were trimmed by 7 bases and 6 bases, with 20 bases remaining between them. CDR3 residues: CASGLPGGLSNEQFF. The DNA for the CDR3 is TGCGCCAGCGGTCTACCGGGCGGACTATCCAATGAGCAGTTCTTC.

This chain joins TRBV7-9 and TRBJ2-5; the D gene is possibly TRBD2 (5 bases). CDR1 is SEHNR and CDR2 is FQNEAQ in the germline V gene (reference sequence). V shed 5 bases and J shed 2 bases, with 15 bases lying between them. The CDR3 is made up of 15 amino acids. The CDR3 coding sequence is TGTGCCAGCAGCCAATCCGGACTGTTGCAAGAGACCCAGTACTTC. This encodes CASSQSGLLQETQYF.

There are a few counts of this clone. The rearrangement links TRBV7-9 to TRBJ1-1, with D maybe TRBD1 (5 bases). The V and J ends lost 5 bases and 0 bases respectively, with 13 bases between them. This CDR3 has 15 amino acids. Germline CDR1 and CDR2: SEHNR and FQNEAQ (reference sequence). CDR3: CASSPRVPMNTEAFF. For the CDR3, the DNA is TGTGCCAGCAGCCCCAGGGTCCCGATGAACACTGAAGCTTTCTTT.

V is TRBV4-1 and J is TRBJ1-1; unclear D gene. Per the germline V gene, CDR1 is MGHRA and CDR2 is YSYEKL. V gave up 0 bases and J gave up 0 bases, with 8 bases separating them. The CDR3 length is 15 residues. CDR3: CASSQERVMNTEAFF. CDR3 nucleotide sequence: TGCGCCAGCAGCCAAGAGAGGGTTATGAACACTGAAGCTTTCTTT.

This clone has just a few counts. The genes are TRBV5-1 and TRBJ1-4; the match to TRBD1 covers 11 bases. From germline, CDR1 is SGHRS and CDR2 YFSETQ. V shed 2 bases and J 8 bases; nucleotides not matched to a gene: 5. The CDR3 contains 15 residues. The CDR3 is CASSFRTGGREKLFF. In DNA, the CDR3 is TGCGCCAGCAGCTTTCGGACAGGGGGCAGGGAAAAACTGTTTTTT.

The chain uses TRBV29-1 and TRBJ2-3; D is possibly TRBD1 (5 bases). Germline values: CDR1 SQVTM, CDR2 ANQGSEA. V dropped 3 bases and J dropped 6 bases, with 16 bases sitting between them. The CDR3 covers 14 residues. The CDR3 coding sequence is TGCAGCGTTGATTGGCAGCAACAGGCGGATACGCAGTATTTT. Translating gives CSVDWQQQADTQYF.

The chain carries TRBV5-5 and TRBJ2-6; D not certain. CDR1 SGHKS and CDR2 YYEKEE come from the germline V gene (reference sequence). There are 17 residues in the CDR3. Trimming took 5 bases from V and 2 from J, leaving 17 bases between them. CDR3: CASRGRRLDPGANVLTF. CDR3 DNA sequence: TGTGCCAGCAGGGGTAGGCGGCTCGATCCTGGGGCCAACGTCCTGACTTTC.

A few counts support this clone. The genes are TRBV5-1 and TRBJ1-2; D not certain. Trimming cost V 4 bases and J 3 bases, with 19 bases left between them. Looked up from germline, CDR1 is SGHRS and CDR2 is YFSETQ. CDR3 length equals 16 residues. As DNA, the CDR3 is TGCGCCAGCAGCCCGGGCTGGGGTAGCGGCGACTATGGCTACACCTTC. As protein: CASSPGWGSGDYGYTF.

The J gene is TRBJ1-1, the V gene TRBV19; TRBD1 agrees at 7 bases. Germline lookup yields CDR1 LNHDA and CDR2 SQIVND (reference sequence). The CDR3 consists of 16 residues. V shed 5 bases, J shed 2 bases, and the junction held 11 bases outside the gene matches. The CDR3 bases are TGTGCCAGTAGTTATTTGACAGGGACCCGAAACACTGAAGCTTTCTTT. This translates into CASSYLTGTRNTEAFF.

The V gene is TRBV4-3, the J gene TRBJ1-2; maybe TRBD1 (5 bases). CDR3 length: 16 amino acids. Germline CDR1 LGHNA, CDR2 YSLEER. The V end was cut by 3 bases, the J end by 2 bases, with 16 bases between. As DNA, the CDR3 is TGCGCCAGCAGCCACGTTGGAGGGCGGGGCAACTATGGCTACACCTTC. The encoded protein is CASSHVGGRGNYGYTF.

This clone was seen just once. The CDR3, as DNA: TGTGCCAGCAGCGTAGCTGGAGCGGCCTACAATGAGCAGTTCTTC. Translation: CASSVAGAAYNEQFF. The chain joins TRBV9 to TRBJ2-1, with D tentatively TRBD2 (5 bases). This CDR3 has 15 residues. CDR1 is SGDLS and CDR2 is YYNGEE in the germline V gene. The V gene lost 0 bases and the J gene lost 2 bases, with 9 bases spanning the gap.

Turning to this clone: The junction departs from germline at one end; a sequencing error may be responsible. This chain links TRBV4-3 with TRBJ1-2; D possibly corresponds to TRBD1 (6 bases). CDR1 is LGHNA and CDR2 is YSLEER in the germline V gene. The CDR3 contains 13 residues. The DNA of the CDR3 is TGCGCCGGCAGCCGCGAGGACAGATATGGCTACACCTTC. This gives the protein CAGSREDRYGYTF.

The V and J genes are TRBV19 and TRBJ2-3, with D tentatively TRBD2 (6 bases). The ends were cut back, 9 bases at V and 1 base at J, with 11 bases in the middle. The CDR3 loop spans 13 amino acids. CDR1 and CDR2 (germline): LNHDA, SQIVND (reference sequence). This CDR3 reads CASGTQGTDTQYF. The CDR3 DNA follows: TGTGCCAGCGGGACTCAGGGCACAGATACGCAGTATTTT.

V is TRBV7-9 and J is TRBJ1-1, with unresolved D. Trimming pared 3 bases from V and 5 bases from J, leaving 10 bases between. This CDR3 is built from 13 residues. The germline V gene encodes CDR1 SEHNR and CDR2 FQNEAQ (reference sequence). CDR3 sequence (DNA): TGTGCCAGCAGCTTGGGGAGTCGAACTGAAGCTTTCTTT. Encoded protein: CASSLGSRTEAFF.

This chain links TRBV6-5 with TRBJ1-5; TRBD1 agrees at 8 bases. V trimming: 0 bases; J trimming: 6 bases; junction bases outside the gene matches: 4. Germline V gives CDR1 MNHEY, CDR2 SVGAGI. The CDR3 has 15 amino acids. In nucleotides, the CDR3 is TGTGCCAGCAGTTACTCTGGGACAGGACGTCAGCCCCAGCATTTT. Its translation: CASSYSGTGRQPQHF.

The chain is built from TRBV6-1 and TRBJ2-7; TRBD2 matches 13 bases. From germline, CDR1 is MNHNS and CDR2 SASEGT. With V trimmed by 2 bases and J by 7 bases, 5 bases remained unmatched. This CDR3 region has 15 residues. The DNA for the CDR3 is TGTGCCAGCAGTGAACGGGGACTAGCGGGATGGGAGCAGTACTTC. It encodes CASSERGLAGWEQYF.